This T cell receptor (beta chain) was observed in a study of radiotherapy plus CTLA-4 blockade in lung cancer. On the study more broadly: Objective responses were observed in around 17% of patients, and disease control was achieved by roughly 29%. General study points: Once radiotherapy plus ipilimumab had been given, TCR clones derived from tumor expanded in blood. Reports identified early blood T cell clone dynamics, with interferon-beta, as the best response predictor.

TCRdb's copy holds only in-frame clones and misses some; the assay was immunoSEQ multiplex PCR. This sample has more than 25,000 clones; about four fifths occur once, and the top ten carry roughly a sixth. Each patient with chemo-refractory metastatic non-small-cell lung cancer was treated with focal radiation plus CTLA-4 blockade using ipilimumab. A word on this clone: Its specificity is not known.

The sample was peripheral blood, taken from a patient treated with radiotherapy plus ipilimumab. The sequence was collected from a human donor with non-small cell lung cancer that progressed on radiotherapy plus ipilimumab.

CDR3 residues: CASSTRQLLNTEAFF. The CDR3, as DNA: TGTGCCAGCAGCACTCGACAGCTCCTGAACACTGAAGCTTTCTTT. The chain couples TRBV7-9 to TRBJ1-1; maybe TRBD1 (5 bases). Trimming left V 5 bases short and J 0 bases short, with 13 bases between. CDR1 and CDR2 (germline): SEHNR, FQNEAQ (reference sequence). CDR3 length: 15 residues.